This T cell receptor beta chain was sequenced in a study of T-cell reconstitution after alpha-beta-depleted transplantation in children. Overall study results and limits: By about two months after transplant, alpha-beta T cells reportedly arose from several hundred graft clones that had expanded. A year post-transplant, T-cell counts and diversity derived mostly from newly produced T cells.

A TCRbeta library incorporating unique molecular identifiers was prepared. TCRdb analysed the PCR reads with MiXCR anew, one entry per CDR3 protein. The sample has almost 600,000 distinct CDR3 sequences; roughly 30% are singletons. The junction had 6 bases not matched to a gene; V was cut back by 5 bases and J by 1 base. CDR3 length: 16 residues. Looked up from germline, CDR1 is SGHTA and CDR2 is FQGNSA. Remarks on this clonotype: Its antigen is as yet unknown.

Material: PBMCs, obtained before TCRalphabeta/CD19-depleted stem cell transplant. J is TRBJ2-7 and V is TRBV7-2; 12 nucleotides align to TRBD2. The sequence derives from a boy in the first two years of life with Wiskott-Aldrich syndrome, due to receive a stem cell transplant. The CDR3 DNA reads TGTGCCAGCAGCCTTTGGACTAGCGGGATTTCCTACGAGCAGTACTTC. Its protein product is CASSLWTSGISYEQYF. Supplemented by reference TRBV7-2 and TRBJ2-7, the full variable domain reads GAGVSQSPSNKVTEKGKDVELRCDPISGHTALYWYRQSLGQGLEFLIYFQGNSAPDKSGLPSDRFSAERTGGSVSTLTIQRTQQEDSAVYLCASSLWTSGISYEQYFGPGTRLTVT.